This T cell receptor (beta chain) was obtained from a study of cytomegalovirus exposure and HLA in healthy donors. In germline, CDR1 is SGHNT, CDR2 YYREEE (reference sequence). The CDR3 is made up of 16 amino acids. The V gene end was trimmed by 0 bases and the J gene end by 8 bases; junction bases not matched to a gene: 10. PCR was performed using 60 Vbeta and 13 Jbeta primers. The protocol was immunoSEQ multiplex PCR, while the TCRdb copy is restricted to in-frame clones and leaves out a portion. This listing includes roughly 88,000 clones. The source of this sequence is a man between 50 and 59 years old in good health and CMV-seropositive. The genes are TRBV5-4 and TRBJ2-2; 7 nucleotides line up with TRBD2. The sample consisted of PBMCs. This chain's CDR3 is CASSLAGSGVEGELFF. In nucleotides, the CDR3 is TGTGCCAGCAGCTTGGCCGGGAGCGGGGTGGAAGGGGAGCTGTTTTTT. Full variable domain (remainder filled in from reference TRBV5-4 and TRBJ2-2): ETGVTQSPTHLIKTRGQQVTLRCSSQSGHNTVSWYQQALGQGPQFIFQYYREEENGRGNFPPRFSGLQFPNYSSELNVNALELDDSALYLCASSLAGSGVEGELFFGEGSRLTVL.